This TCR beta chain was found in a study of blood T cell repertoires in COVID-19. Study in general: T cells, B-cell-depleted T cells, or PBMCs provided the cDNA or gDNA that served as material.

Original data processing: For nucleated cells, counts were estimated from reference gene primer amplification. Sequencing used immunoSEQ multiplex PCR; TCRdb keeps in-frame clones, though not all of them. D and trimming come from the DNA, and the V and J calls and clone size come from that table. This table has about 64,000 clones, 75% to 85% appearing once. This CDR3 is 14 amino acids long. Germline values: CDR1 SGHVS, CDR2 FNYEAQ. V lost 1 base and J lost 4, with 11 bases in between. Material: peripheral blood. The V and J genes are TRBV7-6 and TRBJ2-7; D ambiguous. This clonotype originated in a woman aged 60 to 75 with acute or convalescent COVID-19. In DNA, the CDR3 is TGTGCCAGCAGCTTAGGGGCAACCTTTTACGAGCAGTACTTC. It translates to CASSLGATFYEQYF.